The T cell receptor beta chain described here comes from a study of regulatory T cells in long-lasting Graves disease. In building TCR beta libraries, iRepertoire HTBI primers were used together with Arm-PCR of CDR3 regions. One entry per CDR3 protein, called by TCRdb with MiXCR from the multiplex PCR reads. This table holds hundreds of thousands of distinct CDR3 sequences, about 20% found once. Time point denoted: persistent/refractory GD, antithyroid drugs over 5 years with positive TRAb. Extracted RNA from PBMCs served as the source of the TCR library. The source of this sequence is a female donor with Graves disease. Specimen: peripheral blood mononuclear cells (PBMCs), collected when the disease was refractory, from a patient treated with antithyroid drugs.

DNA for the CDR3: TGCGCCAGCAGCCCATGGGGGGTGGGCAATCAGCCCCAGCATTTT. This codes for CASSPWGVGNQPQHF. The rearrangement uses TRBV5-1 and TRBJ1-5, with D maybe TRBD1 (5 bases). V was shortened by 4 bases and J by 2 bases, with 13 bases between the two germline ends. Germline CDR1 SGHRS, CDR2 YFSETQ. CDR3 length: 15 residues.